Below are 8 T cell receptor beta chains sequenced from a single sample in a study of OX40 agonist ivuxolimab in advanced cancers. Libraries were made using the immunoSEQ multiplex PCR assay. Sourced from immuneACCESS, this table was stored by TCRdb with only in-frame sequences that have V and J called. A share of the clones is absent; for the studies checked, an unresolved V gene accounts for under half, and the remainder has no known explanation. This sample is represented by roughly 110,000 clones; 80% to 95% of them were singletons. Together, the top ten hold approximately 1.2% of the sample. The sequences come from CD4+ or CD8+ T cells sorted from blood, collected in a trial of the OX40 agonist ivuxolimab. The receptors derive from an adult with an advanced solid tumor such as melanoma, head and neck, liver or kidney cancer.

The chain combines TRBV4-3 with TRBJ2-1; no clear D. Trimming left V 4 bases short and J 0 bases short, with 10 bases between. The CDR3 extends over 15 amino acids. Germline assignment: CDR1 LGHNA and CDR2 YSLEER. This CDR3 reads CASSLDASSYNEQFF. CDR3 in DNA: TGCGCCAGCAGCCTCGACGCTAGCTCCTACAATGAGCAGTTCTTC.

This clone was detected only once. The chain recombines TRBV18 with TRBJ1-2; TRBD1 is a possible D gene (6 bases). The CDR3 covers 13 residues. CDR1 is KGHSH and CDR2 is LQKENI in the germline V gene. Trimming shortened V by 8 bases and J by 3 bases, and 13 bases separated the two germline ends. The CDR3, as DNA: TGTGCCAGCACATTGGGGGCGCACTATGGCTACACCTTC. As protein: CASTLGAHYGYTF.

The rearrangement uses TRBV6-5 and TRBJ1-5; TRBD1 is a possible D gene (6 bases). The CDR3 contains 15 residues. V was pared by 6 bases and J by 1 base, with 13 bases between. Germline CDR1 and CDR2: MNHEY and SVGAGI. The CDR3 is CASRSGDGSNQPQHF. The CDR3 nucleotides are TGTGCCAGCAGGTCAGGGGATGGAAGCAATCAGCCCCAGCATTTT.

This chain connects TRBV27 to TRBJ2-5; tentative D call: TRBD2 (5 bases). The J call may be in error: the DNA end matches TRBJ2-7 better. The V gene's germline CDR1 is MNHEY and CDR2 SMNVEV (reference sequence). CDR3 length: 16 amino acids. This CDR3 is CASSLGGAVLPYEQYF. CDR3 in DNA: TGTGCCAGCAGCCTAGGAGGAGCGGTCCTCCCCTACGAGCAGTACTTC.

The genes are TRBV29-1 and TRBJ2-3; D is tentatively TRBD1 or TRBD2 (5 bases each). CDR3 size: 17 residues. V lost 2 bases to trimming and J lost 3 bases, with 21 bases between them. Germline V gene data show CDR1 as SQVTM and CDR2 as ANQGSEA. CDR3 bases: TGCAGCGTTGAAACTAGGCAGGGCGGGTTTAGGACAGATACGCAGTATTTT. Its protein product is CSVETRQGGFRTDTQYF.

This chain connects TRBV9 to TRBJ1-1; D might be TRBD1 (5 bases). In germline, CDR1 is SGDLS, CDR2 YYNGEE. This CDR3 has 15 amino acids. The germline V and J ends were trimmed by 0 bases and 3 bases, with 12 bases remaining between them. The CDR3 loop reads CASSVVGRADTEAFF. For the CDR3, the DNA is TGTGCCAGCAGCGTAGTTGGCAGGGCGGACACTGAAGCTTTCTTT.

The chain links TRBV19 to TRBJ2-5, with 9 bases matching TRBD1. After removal of 6 bases from V and 3 bases from J, the junction contained 8 bases not matched to a gene. The CDR3 is 15 amino acids. Germline CDR1 reads LNHDA; CDR2 reads SQIVND (reference sequence). Here the CDR3 reads CASRNAGTGKETQYF. DNA for the CDR3: TGTGCCAGTAGAAACGCCGGGACAGGGAAAGAGACCCAGTACTTC.

This chain joins TRBV6-1 and TRBJ2-1; D gene uncertain. This CDR3 has 13 amino acids. Germline V lookup: CDR1 MNHNS, CDR2 SASEGT. The ends were cut back, 7 bases at V and 8 bases at J, with 15 bases in the middle. This chain's CDR3 is CASTRKDADEQFF. The DNA for the CDR3 is TGTGCCAGCACCCGGAAGGACGCCGATGAGCAGTTCTTC.